The rows below give T cell receptor beta chains drawn from one sample of a study of cytomegalovirus exposure and HLA in healthy donors. Clones were sequenced by immunoSEQ multiplex PCR, and TCRdb holds only the in-frame ones, with some missing. This table holds approximately 300,000 clones, approximately 90% found once. Sequenced sample: PBMCs. These TCRs come from a woman younger than 45 in good health and CMV-seropositive. The CDR3 runs from the conserved cysteine through the conserved F or W. The order of the fields is CDR3 DNA, CDR3 protein, D gene, V gene, J gene, clone size. D genes are given only for firm matches. Some rows mark clone size as missing; the rest say once, few, many or name a class of expanded clone.

CDR3 DNA: TGTGCCAGCAGGCCTGACAGCTACGAGCAGTACTTC; CDR3 protein: CASRPDSYEQYF; D gene: -; V gene: TRBV7-9; J gene: TRBJ2-7; clone size: -
CDR3 DNA: TGTGCCAGCTCACCCCTTGGGAAAGGGACGTTCGAGCAGTACTTC; CDR3 protein: CASSPLGKGTFEQYF; D gene: -; V gene: TRBV18; J gene: TRBJ2-7; clone size: -
CDR3 DNA: TGTGCCAGCAGGAGCGGGGACTCCTACAATGAGCAGTTCTTC; CDR3 protein: CASRSGDSYNEQFF; D gene: TRBD2; V gene: TRBV14; J gene: TRBJ2-1; clone size: -
CDR3 DNA: TGTGCCAGCAGTTTGGGGACAGGGAGGTATGAGGGCTACACCTTC; CDR3 protein: CASSLGTGRYEGYTF; D gene: TRBD1; V gene: TRBV28; J gene: TRBJ1-2; clone size: -
CDR3 DNA: TGTGCCAGCAGAGAAGGGGGGGTCTCAATAACGCAGTATTTT; CDR3 protein: CASREGGVSITQYF; D gene: -; V gene: TRBV7-2; J gene: TRBJ2-3; clone size: -
CDR3 DNA: TGCAGCGTAGCTGGGAGGGCCTACAATGAGCAGTTCTTC; CDR3 protein: CSVAGRAYNEQFF; D gene: TRBD2; V gene: TRBV29-1; J gene: TRBJ2-1; clone size: -
CDR3 DNA: TGTGCCAGCAGTTTATCGGCGGCTCACTACGAGCAGTACTTC; CDR3 protein: CASSLSAAHYEQYF; D gene: -; V gene: TRBV28; J gene: TRBJ2-7; clone size: -
CDR3 DNA: TGTGCCAGCAGCTTAGCGGTCAGGAGCTACGAGCAGTACTTC; CDR3 protein: CASSLAVRSYEQYF; D gene: -; V gene: TRBV7-8; J gene: TRBJ2-7; clone size: -
CDR3 DNA: TGTGCCAGCAGCTTTGGACAGGGCGGCCAAGAGACCCAGTACTTC; CDR3 protein: CASSFGQGGQETQYF; D gene: TRBD1; V gene: TRBV5-6; J gene: TRBJ2-5; clone size: -
CDR3 DNA: TGTGCCACCAGCAGAGGCGGGGGTAATGAAAAACTGTTTTTT; CDR3 protein: CATSRGGGNEKLFF; D gene: -; V gene: TRBV15; J gene: TRBJ1-4; clone size: -
CDR3 DNA: TGTGCCAGCAGTCTAGGGGGGCAAGGCAATCAGCCCCAGCATTTT; CDR3 protein: CASSLGGQGNQPQHF; D gene: -; V gene: TRBV6-5; J gene: TRBJ1-5; clone size: few
CDR3 DNA: TGTGCCAGCAGTTATTCGGGACAGGGCCCTGGAAACACCATATATTTT; CDR3 protein: CASSYSGQGPGNTIYF; D gene: TRBD1; V gene: TRBV27; J gene: TRBJ1-3; clone size: once
CDR3 DNA: TGTGCCAGCAGATTCAGAGTGACTAACTACGAGCAGTACTTC; CDR3 protein: CASRFRVTNYEQYF; D gene: -; V gene: TRBV28; J gene: TRBJ2-7; clone size: once
CDR3 DNA: TGCGCCAGTGGACTAGGGGGACAAGAGACCCAGTACTTC; CDR3 protein: CASGLGGQETQYF; D gene: -; V gene: TRBV5-1; J gene: TRBJ2-5; clone size: -
CDR3 DNA: TGTGCCAGCAGTTTAACCGGGTACGGAACGGGGGAGCAGTACTTC; CDR3 protein: CASSLTGYGTGEQYF; D gene: -; V gene: TRBV28; J gene: TRBJ2-7; clone size: -
CDR3 DNA: TGTGCCAGCAGCTTAGTATGGGGTTCCTACGAGCAGTACTTC; CDR3 protein: CASSLVWGSYEQYF; D gene: -; V gene: TRBV7-6; J gene: TRBJ2-7; clone size: -
CDR3 DNA: TGTGCCAGCAGCGCCCCGGGGGGCCCAGCCTACGAGCAGTACTTC; CDR3 protein: CASSAPGGPAYEQYF; D gene: -; V gene: TRBV9; J gene: TRBJ2-7; clone size: -
CDR3 DNA: TGCGCCAGCAGCCAAGATGGGGCCAGCGAGCAGTACTTC; CDR3 protein: CASSQDGASEQYF; D gene: -; V gene: TRBV4-3; J gene: TRBJ2-7; clone size: -